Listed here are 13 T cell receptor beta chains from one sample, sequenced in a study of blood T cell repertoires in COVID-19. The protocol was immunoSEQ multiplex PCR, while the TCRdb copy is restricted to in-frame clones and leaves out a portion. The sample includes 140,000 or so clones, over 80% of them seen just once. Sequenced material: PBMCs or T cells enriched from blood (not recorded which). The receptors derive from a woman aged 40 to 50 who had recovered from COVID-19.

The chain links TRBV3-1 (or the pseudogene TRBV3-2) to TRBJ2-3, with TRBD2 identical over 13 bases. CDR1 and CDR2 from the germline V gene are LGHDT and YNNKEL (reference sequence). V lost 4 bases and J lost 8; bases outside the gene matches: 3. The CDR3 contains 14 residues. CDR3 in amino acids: CASSPGTSGVTQYF. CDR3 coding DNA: TGTGCCAGCAGCCCGGGGACTAGCGGGGTTACGCAGTATTTT.

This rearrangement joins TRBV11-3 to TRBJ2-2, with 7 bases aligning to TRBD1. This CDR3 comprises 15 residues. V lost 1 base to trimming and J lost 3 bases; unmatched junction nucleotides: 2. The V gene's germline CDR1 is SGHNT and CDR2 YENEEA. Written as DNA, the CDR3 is TGTGCCAGCAGCTTAGGGGGGACAGACACCGGGGAGCTGTTTTTT. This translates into CASSLGGTDTGELFF.

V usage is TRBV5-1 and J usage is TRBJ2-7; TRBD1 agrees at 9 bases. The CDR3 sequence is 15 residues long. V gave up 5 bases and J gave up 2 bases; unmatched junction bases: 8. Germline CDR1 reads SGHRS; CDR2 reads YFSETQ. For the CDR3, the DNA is TGCGCCAGCAGACCTCTACAGGGGGCGGCCTACGAGCAGTACTTC. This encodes CASRPLQGAAYEQYF.

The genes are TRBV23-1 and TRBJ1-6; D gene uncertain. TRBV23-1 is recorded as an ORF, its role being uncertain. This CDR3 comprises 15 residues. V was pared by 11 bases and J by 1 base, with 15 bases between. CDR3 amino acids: CAPVARGSYNSPLHF. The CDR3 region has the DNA TGCGCCCCTGTCGCGCGGGGTTCCTATAATTCACCCCTCCACTTT.

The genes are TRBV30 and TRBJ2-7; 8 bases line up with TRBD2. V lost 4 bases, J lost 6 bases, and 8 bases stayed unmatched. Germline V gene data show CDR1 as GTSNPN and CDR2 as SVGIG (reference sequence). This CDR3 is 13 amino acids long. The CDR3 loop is CAWIDGGAGEQYF. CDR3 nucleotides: TGTGCCTGGATTGACGGGGGGGCGGGCGAGCAGTACTTC.

The CDR3, as DNA: TGTGCCACACGCCTAAGGGTTAGCGGCGCCTACAATGAGCAGTTCTTC. Translated: CATRLRVSGAYNEQFF. This chain joins TRBV19 and TRBJ2-1, with a possible D match to TRBD2 (6 bases). Germline CDR1 LNHDA, CDR2 SQIVND (reference sequence). The germline V and J ends were trimmed by 10 bases and 2 bases, with 21 bases remaining between them. This CDR3 region has 16 residues.

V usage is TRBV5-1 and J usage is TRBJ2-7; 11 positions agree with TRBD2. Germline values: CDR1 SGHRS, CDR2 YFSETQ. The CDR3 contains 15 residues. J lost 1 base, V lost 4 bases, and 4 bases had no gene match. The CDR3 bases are TGCGCCAGCAGCCTTAGGACTAGCGGGTCCTACGAGCAGTACTTC. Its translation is CASSLRTSGSYEQYF.

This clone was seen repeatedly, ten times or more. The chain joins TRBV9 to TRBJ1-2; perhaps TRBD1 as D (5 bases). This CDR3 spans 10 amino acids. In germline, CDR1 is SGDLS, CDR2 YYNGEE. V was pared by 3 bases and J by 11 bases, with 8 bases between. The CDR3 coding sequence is TGTGCCAGCAGCGGGGGCGAGTACACCTTC. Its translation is CASSGGEYTF.

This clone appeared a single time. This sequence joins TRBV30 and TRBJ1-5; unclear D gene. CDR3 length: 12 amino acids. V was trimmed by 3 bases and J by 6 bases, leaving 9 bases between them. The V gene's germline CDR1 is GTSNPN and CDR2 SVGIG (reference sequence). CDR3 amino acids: CAWRIEGQPQHF. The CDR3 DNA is TGTGCCTGGAGGATAGAGGGTCAGCCCCAGCATTTT.

CDR3 loop: CASSPQKGSTYNEQFF. The CDR3 DNA sequence: TGTGCCAGCAGTCCCCAGAAAGGGAGCACCTACAATGAGCAGTTCTTC. V gene TRBV7-9 combines with J gene TRBJ2-1; D is possibly TRBD2 (5 bases). The CDR3 consists of 16 residues. Germline V gives CDR1 SEHNR, CDR2 FQNEAQ (reference sequence). V was shortened by 6 bases and J by 2 bases, with 17 bases between the two germline ends.

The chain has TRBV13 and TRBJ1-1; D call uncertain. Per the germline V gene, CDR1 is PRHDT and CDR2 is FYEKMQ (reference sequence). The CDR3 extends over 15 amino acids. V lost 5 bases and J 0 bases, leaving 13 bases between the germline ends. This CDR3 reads CASSQEDGLNTEAFF. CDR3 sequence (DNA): TGTGCCAGCAGCCAGGAGGACGGGTTGAACACTGAAGCTTTCTTT.

CDR3 sequence reads: CASSLVAGMNTEAFF. The DNA of the CDR3 is TGCGCCAGCAGCTTGGTAGCAGGGATGAACACTGAAGCTTTCTTT. This chain connects TRBV5-1 to TRBJ1-1; possibly TRBD1 for D (5 bases). The germline gives CDR1 SGHRS, CDR2 YFSETQ. This CDR3 has 15 residues. Trimming pared 0 bases from V and 0 bases from J, leaving 9 bases between.

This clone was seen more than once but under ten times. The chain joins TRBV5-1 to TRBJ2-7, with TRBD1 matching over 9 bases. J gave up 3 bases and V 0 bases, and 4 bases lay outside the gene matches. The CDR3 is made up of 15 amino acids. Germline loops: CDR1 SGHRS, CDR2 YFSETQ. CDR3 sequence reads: CASSLGGQGYYEQYF. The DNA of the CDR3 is TGCGCCAGCAGCTTGGGGGGACAGGGATACTACGAGCAGTACTTC.